This T cell receptor beta chain stems from a study of blood T cell repertoires in COVID-19. Deletions cut 1 base from V and 0 bases from J, with 5 bases between. In germline, CDR1 is LNHNV, CDR2 YYDKDF (reference sequence). The CDR3 extends over 14 amino acids. Sequencing was performed with immunoSEQ multiplex PCR; in TCRdb, only in-frame clones are kept and a portion is missing. This table has a few hundred thousand clones, approximately 87% appearing once. The sample consisted of peripheral blood. V is TRBV15 and J is TRBJ2-3; perhaps TRBD2 as D (5 bases). The receptor comes from a man aged 60-69 years who had recovered from COVID-19. The CDR3, as DNA: TGTGCCACCAGCAGAGGGACTAGCACAGATACGCAGTATTTT. Translation: CATSRGTSTDTQYF.